This TCR beta chain was captured by sequencing in a study of neurological immune-mediated disorders. CDR3 length: 20 amino acids. Germline assignment: CDR1 MDHEN and CDR2 SYDVKM. V was clipped by 3 bases and J by 4 bases, with 27 bases between them. This clonotype showed up many times. TCRdb called the 5' RACE reads again in MiXCR, with one record for every CDR3 protein. The sample lists some 83,000 distinct CDR3 sequences; about 2.5% were seen once. Sequencing used PBMCs. The V gene is TRBV28, the J gene TRBJ1-4; perhaps TRBD1 as D (5 bases). The receptor was isolated from a woman aged 25 to 39 with multiple sclerosis. CDR3 DNA: TGTGCCAGCAGTTTCGGTGTCCACGACAGAACCAATAGATATAATGAAAAACTGTTTTTT. It is translated as CASSFGVHDRTNRYNEKLFF. Variable domain in full (rest from reference TRBV28 and TRBJ1-4): DVKVTQSSRYLVKRTGEKVFLECVQDMDHENMFWYRQDPGLGLRLIYFSYDVKMKEKGDIPEGYSVSREKKERFSLILESASTNQTSMYLCASSFGVHDRTNRYNEKLFFGSGTQLSVL.